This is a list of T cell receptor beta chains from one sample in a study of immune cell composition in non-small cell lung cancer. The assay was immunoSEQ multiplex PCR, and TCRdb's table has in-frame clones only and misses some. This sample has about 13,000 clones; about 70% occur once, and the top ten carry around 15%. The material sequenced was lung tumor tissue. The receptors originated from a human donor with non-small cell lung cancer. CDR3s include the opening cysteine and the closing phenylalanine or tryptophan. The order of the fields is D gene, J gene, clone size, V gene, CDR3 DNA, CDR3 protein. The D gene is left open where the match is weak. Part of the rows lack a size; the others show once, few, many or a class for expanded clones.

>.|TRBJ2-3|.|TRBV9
TGTGCCAGCAGCGTAGATGGGGGGGCCGCAGATACGCAGTATTTT
CASSVDGGAADTQYF
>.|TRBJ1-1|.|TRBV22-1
TGTCCTGGGAGCGCCCGGCGGAAAGATCTGAACACTGAAGCTTTCTTT
CPGSARRKDLNTEAFF
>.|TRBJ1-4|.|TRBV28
TGTGCCACCTTACAGGGTGCAACTAATGAAAAACTGTTTTTT
CATLQGATNEKLFF
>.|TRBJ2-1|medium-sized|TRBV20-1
TGCAGTGCGACCGGGGGTGAGCAGTTCTTC
CSATGGEQFF
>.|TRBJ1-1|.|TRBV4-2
TGTGCCAGCAGCCAGGGCGGGGAGCTCAACACTGAAGCTTTCTTT
CASSQGGELNTEAFF
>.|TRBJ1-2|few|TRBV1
TGCACCAGCAGCCAAGATAGGACAGGGGGCTATGGCTACACCTTC
CTSSQDRTGGYGYTF
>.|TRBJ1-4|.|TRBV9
TGTGCCAGCAGCCGAGGGGGGGCTAATGAAAAACTGTTTTTT
CASSRGGANEKLFF
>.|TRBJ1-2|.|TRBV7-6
TGTGCCAGCAGCGACCTCTTGGGGGCTGGCTATGGCTACACCTTC
CASSDLLGAGYGYTF
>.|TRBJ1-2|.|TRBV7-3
TGTGCCAGCAGCTTAACCCAGGACAGCTATGGCTACACCTTC
CASSLTQDSYGYTF
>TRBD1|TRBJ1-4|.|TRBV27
TGTGCCAGCAGTAGAAGGACAGGGGAAAATGAAAAACTGTTTTTT
CASSRRTGENEKLFF
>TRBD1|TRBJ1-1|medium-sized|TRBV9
TGTGCCAGCAGCGTAGGAGTGGGGACAGGGGGCTATACTGAAGCTTTCTTT
CASSVGVGTGGYTEAFF
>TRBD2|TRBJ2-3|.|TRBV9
TGTGCCAGCAGCGTAGGTAGTAGCGGGGTGACAGATACGCAGTATTTT
CASSVGSSGVTDTQYF
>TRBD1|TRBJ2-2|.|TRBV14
TGTGCCAGCAGCCCCGGACAGGGGGCTCGTAGGTACACCGGGGAGCTGTTTTTT
CASSPGQGARRYTGELFF
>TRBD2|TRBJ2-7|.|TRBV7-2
TGTGCCAGCAGCCCTCTTAGCGGGGGTAGCTACGAGCAGTACTTC
CASSPLSGGSYEQYF
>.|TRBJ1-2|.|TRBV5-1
TGCGCCAGCAGCCCCCGGGGAGGACTTGAGGGCTACACCTTC
CASSPRGGLEGYTF
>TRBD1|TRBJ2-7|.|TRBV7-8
TGTGCCAGCAGCTTAGCGGGCAGGGGGCGCGCCGAGCAGTACTTC
CASSLAGRGRAEQYF
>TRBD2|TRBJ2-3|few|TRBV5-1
TGCGCCAGCAGCTTGGTGGCTAGCGGACTAAGTGATACGCAGTATTTT
CASSLVASGLSDTQYF
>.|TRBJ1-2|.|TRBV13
TGTGCCAGCAGCACGACAGGATTGGGCTATGGCTACACCTTC
CASSTTGLGYGYTF
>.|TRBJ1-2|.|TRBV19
TGTGCCAGTAATACAGGGTTTCAACCCTACACCTTC
CASNTGFQPYTF
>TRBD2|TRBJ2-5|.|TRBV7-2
TGTGCTTCCGGGCCGGCGGGGGGGACGGAGACCCAGTACTTC
CASGPAGGTETQYF
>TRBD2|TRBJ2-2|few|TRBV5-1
TGCGCCAGCAGCTTGGCGGGAGGGGTCGTCACCGGGGAGCTGTTTTTT
CASSLAGGVVTGELFF
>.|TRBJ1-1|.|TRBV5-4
TGTGCCAGCAGCTTGGGCGGCAGGTCCGAGGGTGTCTCTGAAGCTTTCTTT
CASSLGGRSEGVSEAFF
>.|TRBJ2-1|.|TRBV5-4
TGTGCCAGCAGACCGGACAGTTACAATGAGCAGTTCTTC
CASRPDSYNEQFF
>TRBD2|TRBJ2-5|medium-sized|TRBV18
TGTGCCAGCTCAATTCTAGCGGGGGGGCCCGAAGAGACCCAGTACTTC
CASSILAGGPEETQYF
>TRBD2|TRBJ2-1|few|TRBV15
TGTGCCACCAGCAGACCTCAGACTAGCGGGAGTTCAAATGAGCAGTTCTTC
CATSRPQTSGSSNEQFF
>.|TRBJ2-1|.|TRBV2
TGTGCCAGCAGGTTGACTTTCTACAATGAGCAGTTCTTC
CASRLTFYNEQFF
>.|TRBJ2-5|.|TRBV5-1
TGCGCCAGCAGCTTGGAGGTGCCGGAGGAGACCCAGTACTTC
CASSLEVPEETQYF
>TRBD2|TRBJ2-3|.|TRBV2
TGTGCCAGCAGTGAACTAGCGGGGACAGATACGCAGTATTTT
CASSELAGTDTQYF
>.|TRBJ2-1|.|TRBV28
TGTGCCAGCAGTCCCCCGCCGGGGATCGATGAGCAGTTCTTC
CASSPPPGIDEQFF
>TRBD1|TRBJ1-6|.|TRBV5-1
TGCGCCAGCAGCCTCCTTCCCGGGACAGAAAATTCACCCCTCCACTTT
CASSLLPGTENSPLHF
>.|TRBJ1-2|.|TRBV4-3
TGCGCCAGCAGCCTCGGGATCGGGGACTATGGCTACACCTTC
CASSLGIGDYGYTF
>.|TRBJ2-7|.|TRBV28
TGTGCCAGCAGTTTAGAACAGGCTTTGAGGGAGCAGTACTTC
CASSLEQALREQYF
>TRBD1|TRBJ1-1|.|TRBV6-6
TGTGCCAGCAGAATACAGGGGTACACTGAAGCTTTCTTT
CASRIQGYTEAFF
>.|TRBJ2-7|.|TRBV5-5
TGTGCCAGCAGCTTGGGGGGGGACCTACGGGGCTACGAGCAGTACTTC
CASSLGGDLRGYEQYF
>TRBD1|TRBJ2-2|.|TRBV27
TGTGCCAGCAGTTCGCAACTCTCCGGGACAGGGGCTCGGGAGCTGTTTTTT
CASSSQLSGTGARELFF
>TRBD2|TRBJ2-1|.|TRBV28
TGTGCCAGCAGCCCCCTCCGGGGGGGTAATGAGCAGTTCTTC
CASSPLRGGNEQFF
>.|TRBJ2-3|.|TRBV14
TGTGCCAGCAGCCAAGATCGGGGTGATACGCAGTATTTT
CASSQDRGDTQYF